The 31 T cell receptor beta chains listed next were all sequenced from one sample in a study of metastatic and nonmetastatic thyroid tumors. TCRdb called clones again from the PCR reads with MiXCR. Of tens of thousands of clones listed, about a sixth are singletons. Until they underwent thyroid surgery, no patient had received any treatment. Material: tumor tissue. The receptor set was obtained from a female donor with papillary thyroid cancer or a benign thyroid nodule (not recorded which). Some clones in this sample may be carry-over from other donors' samples.

The V call is TRBV6-6, the J call TRBJ2-2; 9 bases match TRBD2. V shed 5 bases, J shed 3 bases, and the junction held 13 bases outside the gene matches. The CDR3 totals 18 residues. Germline V gene sequence: CDR1 MNHNY, CDR2 SVGAGI (reference sequence). In nucleotides, the CDR3 is TGTGCCAGCAGTCCCCGTGTAGCGGGAGTGGGTGACACCGGGGAGCTGTTTTTT. This codes for CASSPRVAGVGDTGELFF.

By sample share, this clone is medium-sized. The chain joins TRBV13 to TRBJ2-1, with D hard to call. Per germline, CDR1 PRHDT and CDR2 FYEKMQ (reference sequence). The CDR3 has 14 amino acids. Trimming took 0 bases from V and 8 from J, leaving 11 bases between them. CDR3 residues: CASSLGHGNDEQFF. The DNA for the CDR3 is TGTGCCAGCAGCTTAGGACACGGTAACGATGAGCAGTTCTTC.

This clone occurred many times. This chain connects TRBV9 to TRBJ1-2, with D tentatively TRBD1 (5 bases). With 0 bases removed from V and 4 bases from J, the gap between germline ends came to 7 bases. This CDR3 region has 13 residues. CDR1 and CDR2 (germline): SGDLS, YYNGEE. The CDR3 sequence: CASSVDDSYGYTF. CDR3 in DNA: TGTGCCAGCAGCGTAGACGACAGCTATGGCTACACCTTC.

This clone counts as hyperexpanded (1% or more). The V and J genes are TRBV30 and TRBJ2-7; D assignment may be TRBD1 or TRBD2 (5 bases each). The germline gives CDR1 GTSNPN, CDR2 SVGIG (reference sequence). V was trimmed by 3 bases and J by 2 bases, leaving 17 bases between them. The CDR3 runs to 15 residues. In nucleotides, the CDR3 is TGTGCCTGGAGCAAGGGACCGGGCCCAGCCTACGAGCAGTACTTC. Protein product: CAWSKGPGPAYEQYF.

At least ten counts were recorded for this clone. The chain employs TRBV7-9 and TRBJ2-7; 8 bases map to TRBD1. Germline V CDR1 and CDR2: SEHNR, FQNEAQ (reference sequence). The CDR3 runs 15 residues. V shed 2 bases and J 4 bases; nucleotides not matched to a gene: 7. The CDR3 sequence is CASSLLNRGDYEQYF. CDR3 sequence (DNA): TGTGCCAGCAGCTTACTAAACAGGGGGGATTACGAGCAGTACTTC.

Ten or more counts support this clone. This rearrangement joins TRBV6-6 to TRBJ2-5; D unresolved. V was pared by 0 bases and J by 2 bases, with 10 bases between. CDR3 length: 15 residues. Germline assignment: CDR1 MNHNY and CDR2 SVGAGI (reference sequence). The CDR3, as DNA: TGTGCCAGCAGTTACTCGTGGGGAAGTCAAGAGACCCAGTACTTC. It codes for CASSYSWGSQETQYF.

In this sample, this clone turned up many times. The chain is built from TRBV24-1 and TRBJ1-2; no clear D gene. This CDR3 is 13 amino acids long. Germline values: CDR1 KGHDR, CDR2 SFDVKD. The germline V and J ends were trimmed by 0 bases and 6 bases, with 7 bases remaining between them. The CDR3 spells CATSDLSGDGYTF. In DNA form, the CDR3 reads TGTGCCACCAGTGATTTGAGTGGAGATGGCTACACCTTC.

This clone came up many times. The chain has TRBV2 and TRBJ2-6, with 8 bases that match TRBD1. V was clipped by 6 bases and J by 1 base; unmatched bases: 8. The CDR3 extends over 17 amino acids. The germline V gene has CDR1 SNHLY and CDR2 FYNNEI. DNA of the CDR3: TGTGCCAGCAGCGCTCAGGGGGCCGGTTCTGGGGCCAACGTCCTGACTTTC. Its translation is CASSAQGAGSGANVLTF.

The V and J genes are TRBV20-1 and TRBJ2-7, with D hard to call. Trimming shortened V by 1 base and J by 2 bases, and 15 bases separated the two germline ends. CDR1 DFQATT and CDR2 SNEGSKA come from the germline V gene (reference sequence). This CDR3 region has 15 residues. CDR3 region: CSARASGGFPYEQYF. In DNA form, the CDR3 reads TGCAGTGCTAGAGCCTCCGGCGGTTTCCCCTACGAGCAGTACTTC.

In its sample, this clone was seen many times. The CDR3 DNA follows: TGTGCCATCAGTGAGCGCCGGGTCCTCAGGTTATTGGACTATGGCTACACCTTC. Translating gives CAISERRVLRLLDYGYTF. V gene TRBV10-3 combines with J gene TRBJ1-2; D not resolved. Germline CDR1 reads ENHRY; CDR2 reads SYGVKD. The CDR3 length is 18 residues. Trimming took 2 bases from V and 3 from J, leaving 22 bases between them.

This chain links TRBV20-1 with TRBJ1-5; possible D gene TRBD1, 5 bases. Germline lookup yields CDR1 DFQATT and CDR2 SNEGSKA (reference sequence). The CDR3 contains 14 residues. The germline V and J ends were trimmed by 8 bases and 2 bases, with 16 bases remaining between them. Here the CDR3 DNA reads TGCAGTACCCAAGCGTCAGGGCGCAATCAGCCCCAGCATTTT. Encoded protein: CSTQASGRNQPQHF.

This clone showed up many times. The V and J genes are TRBV6-1 and TRBJ1-2; D unclear. This CDR3 has 15 residues. Germline CDR1 MNHNS, CDR2 SASEGT. The V and J ends lost 2 bases and 4 bases respectively, with 14 bases between them. CDR3 protein: CASSERTFYSYGYTF. Here the CDR3 DNA reads TGTGCCAGCAGTGAAAGGACGTTTTACAGCTATGGCTACACCTTC.

This clone was detected once. A much larger clone is a single base away; this may be a read error. For the CDR3, the DNA is TGCAGAGCCCAGGGCGTAGGGTTCCAAGAGACCCAGTACTTC. Protein: CRAQGVGFQETQYF. The rearrangement joins TRBV20-1 to TRBJ2-5; the D gene is possibly TRBD1 (5 bases). The germline V gene has CDR1 DFQATT and CDR2 SNEGSKA (reference sequence). CDR3 length: 14 residues.

This clone was seen repeatedly, ten times or more. The rearrangement links TRBV5-1 to TRBJ1-6; D gene unclear. The CDR3 contains 13 residues. Germline CDR1 and CDR2: SGHRS and YFSETQ. Trimming stripped 1 base from V and 4 bases from J, with 3 bases between. CDR3 protein: CASSLRYNSPLHF. The CDR3 nucleotides read TGCGCCAGCAGCTTGAGATATAATTCACCCCTCCACTTT.

The table lists this clone with many counts. This chain links TRBV19 with TRBJ1-2; D remains unclear. With 2 bases removed from V and 1 base from J, the gap between germline ends came to 8 bases. Germline V lookup: CDR1 LNHDA, CDR2 SQIVND (reference sequence). The length of the CDR3 is 14 residues. CDR3 amino acids: CASSIITVNYGYTF. For the CDR3, the DNA is TGTGCCAGTAGTATAATTACAGTTAACTATGGCTACACCTTC.

This clone showed up many times. The rearrangement joins TRBV6-4 to TRBJ1-5, with TRBD1 as a possible D gene (5 bases). Trimming removed 7 bases from V and 6 bases from J, with 16 bases in between. Looked up from germline, CDR1 is MRHNA and CDR2 is SNTAGT. The CDR3 spans 14 residues. CDR3 nucleotides: TGTGCCAGCAACAAGCAGGGTAGGGCTCAGCCCCAGCATTTT. Translating gives CASNKQGRAQPQHF.

This clone was picked up many times. A clone one base away is much larger, so this may be a read error. The J gene is TRBJ1-1, the V gene TRBV20-1, with a possible D match to TRBD1 (5 bases). V was trimmed by 2 bases and J by 6 bases, leaving 13 bases between them. This CDR3 spans 13 amino acids. Germline values: CDR1 DFQATT, CDR2 SNEGSKA (reference sequence). CDR3 loop: CSARRQYGAEAFF. CDR3 DNA: TGCAGTGCTAGAAGACAGTACGGGGCTGAAGCTTTCTTT.

This clone has a handful of counts. This chain uses TRBV2 with TRBJ2-7; D perhaps matches TRBD2 (6 bases). CDR3 size: 13 residues. V was pared by 6 bases and J by 0 bases, with 9 bases between. The germline V gene encodes CDR1 SNHLY and CDR2 FYNNEI. The CDR3 protein is CASRRDGSYEQYF. The CDR3 DNA sequence: TGTGCCAGCAGGCGGGACGGCTCCTACGAGCAGTACTTC.

The J gene is TRBJ2-5, the V gene TRBV20-1; no reliable D call. CDR1 and CDR2 from the germline V gene are DFQATT and SNEGSKA (reference sequence). V was trimmed by 7 bases and J by 4 bases, leaving 16 bases between them. The CDR3 runs 13 residues. The CDR3 DNA reads TGCAGTGTTTTAAGTTTAGGATTAGAGACCCAGTACTTC. As protein: CSVLSLGLETQYF.

This clone occurred a few times. The rearrangement uses TRBV28 and TRBJ1-2; D not certain. Trimming took 6 bases from V and 4 from J, leaving 6 bases between them. The germline V gene has CDR1 MDHEN and CDR2 SYDVKM. There are 11 residues in the CDR3. The DNA for the CDR3 is TGTGCCAGCAGAAGGTCCTATGGCTACACCTTC. Its protein product is CASRRSYGYTF.

Judged by abundance, this clone is medium-sized (0.01 to 0.1%). The rearrangement links TRBV12-3 or TRBV12-4 to TRBJ1-1; 7 nucleotides align to TRBD1. The CDR3 totals 14 residues. J was trimmed by 5 bases and V by 4 bases; bases with no gene match: 7. CDR3 in amino acids: CASSSRQGWTEAFF. The CDR3 coding sequence is TGTGCCAGCAGTTCACGACAGGGTTGGACTGAAGCTTTCTTT.

On this clone: The same CDR3 is also encoded by other DNA sequences in this sample. This chain joins TRBV2 and TRBJ2-7, with D unresolved. The CDR3 has 13 residues. Germline values: CDR1 SNHLY, CDR2 FYNNEI. Deletions cut 7 bases from V and 5 bases from J, with 15 bases between. The CDR3 sequence: CASNGQLGDEQYF. CDR3 in DNA: TGTGCCAGCAATGGGCAGCTCGGAGACGAGCAGTACTTC. Looking up the rest from reference TRBV2 and TRBJ2-7 gives the full variable domain: EPEVTQTPSHQVTQMGQEVILRCVPISNHLYFYWYRQILGQKVEFLVSFYNNEISEKSEIFDDQFSVERPDGSNFTLKIRSTKLEDSAMYFCASNGQLGDEQYFGPGTRLTVT.

This clone was seen many times. The chain uses TRBV7-8 and TRBJ1-4; D is possibly TRBD1 (5 bases). CDR3 size: 17 residues. Trimming left V 3 bases short and J 5 bases short, with 19 bases between. Germline CDR1 and CDR2: SGHVS and FQNEAQ. The CDR3 sequence: CASSFSLQGGVNEKLFF. In DNA form, the CDR3 reads TGTGCCAGCAGCTTCAGCCTCCAGGGAGGGGTGAATGAAAAACTGTTTTTT.

This clone appeared many times. The chain is built from TRBV6-6 and TRBJ2-7, with TRBD2 matching over 8 bases. The CDR3 spans 15 residues. V was clipped by 3 bases and J by 1 base; unmatched bases: 5. Germline assignment: CDR1 MNHNY and CDR2 SVGAGI (reference sequence). The CDR3 here is CASSYKAGASYEQYF. The CDR3 region has the DNA TGTGCCAGCAGTTATAAAGCGGGAGCGTCCTACGAGCAGTACTTC.

This clone was recorded at least ten times. Written as DNA, the CDR3 is TGTGCCATCAGTGAGTCATTGGGGGAGATGGGGCTCAAAAACATTCAGTACTTC. It yields the protein CAISESLGEMGLKNIQYF. The V call is TRBV10-3, the J call TRBJ2-4; TRBD1 or TRBD2 may be the D gene (5 bases each). V was trimmed by 0 bases and J by 3 bases, leaving 18 bases between them. Germline loops: CDR1 ENHRY, CDR2 SYGVKD. CDR3 size: 18 residues.

This clone was found many times. The chain links TRBV11-1 to TRBJ1-2, with D perhaps matching TRBD1 (5 bases). The CDR3 has 16 amino acids. V was trimmed by 1 base and J by 4 bases, leaving 16 bases between them. Germline lookup yields CDR1 SGHAT and CDR2 FQDESV (reference sequence). This CDR3 is CASSLDNPVTGYGYTF. CDR3 coding DNA: TGTGCCAGCAGCTTAGACAACCCTGTTACAGGCTATGGCTACACCTTC.

This clone was seen more than once but under ten times. This may stem from a read error, because a much larger clone lies one nucleotide away. This chain connects TRBV12-5 to TRBJ2-7, with D perhaps TRBD1 (5 bases). Germline CDR1 LGHNT, CDR2 FRNRAP. CDR3 length: 15 amino acids. Trimming removed 6 bases at V and 7 bases at J, with 22 bases between. CDR3 sequence (DNA): TGTGCTAGTGGCTTGTTAATTTCAGGGTTGGGGGAGCAGTACTTC. Translation: CASGLLISGLGEQYF. Based on the CDR3 plus reference TRBV12-5 and TRBJ2-7, the full variable domain is DARVTQTPRHKVTEMGQEVTMRCQPILGHNTVFWYRQTMMQGLELLAYFRNRAPLDDSGMPKDRFSAEMPDATLATLKIQPSEPRDSAVYFCASGLLISGLGEQYFGPGTRLTVT.

The table lists this clone with a few counts. Being one base from a much bigger clone, this may be a read error. J is TRBJ2-7 and V is TRBV5-6, with D perhaps given as TRBD1 or TRBD2 (7 bases each). This CDR3 is 18 amino acids long. CDR1 and CDR2 (germline): SGHDT, YYEEEE. The CDR3 DNA is TGTGCCATCAGCTGGGGGGGTGGACAGGCCTCGTGGAGGTACGAGCAGTACTTC. This sequence encodes CAISWGGGQASWRYEQYF.

This clone has a count of ten or more. The V and J genes are TRBV19 and TRBJ2-7; unclear D gene. Per the germline V gene, CDR1 is LNHDA and CDR2 is SQIVND (reference sequence). The V end lost 3 bases, the J end lost 0 bases, and 6 bases lay between the germline ends. This CDR3 has 13 residues. CDR3 coding DNA: TGTGCCAGTAGTATTAAGGACTCCTACGAGCAGTACTTC. Residues: CASSIKDSYEQYF.

This clone was seen ten or more times. V gene TRBV3-1 combines with J gene TRBJ2-2; 14 bases fit TRBD2. The CDR3 contains 19 residues. The ends lost 6 bases at V and 4 bases at J; junction bases unmatched: 13. Germline loops: CDR1 LGHDT, CDR2 YNNKEL (reference sequence). The CDR3 DNA is TGTGCCAGCAGTCGAATTCCGGGACTAGCGGGAGCGGGCACCGGGGAGCTGTTTTTT. Amino acids: CASSRIPGLAGAGTGELFF.

This clone has at least ten counts. J is TRBJ2-7 and V is TRBV5-1; D is possibly TRBD2 (6 bases). Germline CDR1 is SGHRS and CDR2 is YFSETQ. Trimming left V 4 bases short and J 0 bases short, with 11 bases between. This CDR3 region has 14 residues. The CDR3: CASSGRGPSYEQYF. The CDR3 region has the DNA TGCGCCAGCAGCGGGCGGGGACCCTCCTACGAGCAGTACTTC.